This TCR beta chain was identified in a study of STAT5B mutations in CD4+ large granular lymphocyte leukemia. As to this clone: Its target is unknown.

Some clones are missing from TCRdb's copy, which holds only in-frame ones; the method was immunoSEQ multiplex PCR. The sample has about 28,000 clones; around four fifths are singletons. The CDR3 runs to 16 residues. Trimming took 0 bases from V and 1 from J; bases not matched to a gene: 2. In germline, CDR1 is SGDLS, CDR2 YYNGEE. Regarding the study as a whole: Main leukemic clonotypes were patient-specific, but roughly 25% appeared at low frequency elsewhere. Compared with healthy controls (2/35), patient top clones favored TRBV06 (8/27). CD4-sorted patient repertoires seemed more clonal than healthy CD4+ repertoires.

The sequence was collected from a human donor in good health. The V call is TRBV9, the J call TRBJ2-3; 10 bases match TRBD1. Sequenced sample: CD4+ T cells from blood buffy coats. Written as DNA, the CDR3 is TGTGCCAGCAGCGTAGCTGGGACAGGGGGCACAGATACGCAGTATTTT. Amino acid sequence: CASSVAGTGGTDTQYF.